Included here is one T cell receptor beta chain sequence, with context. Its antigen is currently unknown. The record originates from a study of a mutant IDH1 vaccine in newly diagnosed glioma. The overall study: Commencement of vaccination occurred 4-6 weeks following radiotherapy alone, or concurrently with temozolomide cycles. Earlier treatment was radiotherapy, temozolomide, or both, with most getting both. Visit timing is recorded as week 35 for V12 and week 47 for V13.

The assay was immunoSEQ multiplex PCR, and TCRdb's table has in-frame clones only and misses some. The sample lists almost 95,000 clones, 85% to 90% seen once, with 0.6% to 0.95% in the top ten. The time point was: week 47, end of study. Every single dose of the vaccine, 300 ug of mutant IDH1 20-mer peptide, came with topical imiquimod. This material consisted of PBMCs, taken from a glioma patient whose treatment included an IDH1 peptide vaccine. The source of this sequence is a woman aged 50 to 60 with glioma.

The CDR3 is CASTMGGQPTTNEKLFF. The DNA of the CDR3 is TGTGCCAGCACCATGGGGGGACAACCAACAACTAATGAAAAACTGTTTTTT. The chain uses TRBV28 and TRBJ1-4, with D possibly TRBD1 on 6 matching bases. Between the trimmed V and J ends, which lost 7 bases and 0 bases, there was a span of 18 bases. Germline V CDR1 and CDR2: MDHEN, SYDVKM. The CDR3 runs 17 residues.